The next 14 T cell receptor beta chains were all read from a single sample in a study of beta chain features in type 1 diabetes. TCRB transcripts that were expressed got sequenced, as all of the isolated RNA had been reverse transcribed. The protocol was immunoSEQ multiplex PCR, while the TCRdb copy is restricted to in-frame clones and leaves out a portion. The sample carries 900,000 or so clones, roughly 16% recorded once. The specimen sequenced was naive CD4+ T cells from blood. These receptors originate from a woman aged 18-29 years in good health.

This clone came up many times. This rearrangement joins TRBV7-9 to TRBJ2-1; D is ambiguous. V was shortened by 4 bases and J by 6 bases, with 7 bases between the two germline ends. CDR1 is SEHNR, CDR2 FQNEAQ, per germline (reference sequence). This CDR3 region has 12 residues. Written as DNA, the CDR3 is TGTGCCAGCAGCTCCGGGTTCAATGAGCAGTTCTTC. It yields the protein CASSSGFNEQFF.

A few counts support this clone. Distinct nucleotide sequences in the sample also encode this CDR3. As DNA, the CDR3 is TGCAGTGCAGGGTACAATGAGCAGTTCTTC. This gives the protein CSAGYNEQFF. The chain has TRBV20-1 and TRBJ2-1; D remains unclear. Looked up from germline, CDR1 is DFQATT and CDR2 is SNEGSKA (reference sequence). There are 10 residues in the CDR3. Trimming removed 6 bases from V and 4 bases from J, with 4 bases in between.

In DNA form, the CDR3 reads TGTGCCAGCAGCCCGGGGACAGCTGGGGTACTAATAGAGACCCAGTACTTC. The encoded protein is CASSPGTAGVLIETQYF. The chain carries TRBV7-9 and TRBJ2-5, with 7 bases matching TRBD1. Per germline, CDR1 SEHNR and CDR2 FQNEAQ (reference sequence). Unmatched junction bases numbered 16, after V lost 5 bases and J lost 4 bases. CDR3 length equals 17 residues.

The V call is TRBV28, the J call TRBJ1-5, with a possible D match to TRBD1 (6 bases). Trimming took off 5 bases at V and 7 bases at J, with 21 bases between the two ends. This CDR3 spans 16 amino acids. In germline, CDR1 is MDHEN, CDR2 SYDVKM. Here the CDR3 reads CASSPSGGGRVQPQHF. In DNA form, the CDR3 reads TGTGCCAGCAGTCCCTCCGGCGGGGGGCGGGTACAGCCCCAGCATTTT.

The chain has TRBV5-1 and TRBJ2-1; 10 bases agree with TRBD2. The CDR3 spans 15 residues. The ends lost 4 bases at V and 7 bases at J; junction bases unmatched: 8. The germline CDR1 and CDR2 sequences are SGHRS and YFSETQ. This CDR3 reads CASSEPGLAFNEQFF. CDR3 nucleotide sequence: TGCGCCAGCAGCGAACCGGGACTAGCGTTTAATGAGCAGTTCTTC.

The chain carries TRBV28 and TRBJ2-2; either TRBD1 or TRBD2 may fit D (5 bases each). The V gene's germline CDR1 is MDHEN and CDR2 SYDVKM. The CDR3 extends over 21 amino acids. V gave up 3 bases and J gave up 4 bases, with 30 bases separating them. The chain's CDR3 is CASSLDDRLFGELSSTGELFF. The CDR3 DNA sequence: TGTGCCAGCAGTTTGGATGACAGACTATTCGGGGAGCTTAGTAGCACCGGGGAGCTGTTTTTT.

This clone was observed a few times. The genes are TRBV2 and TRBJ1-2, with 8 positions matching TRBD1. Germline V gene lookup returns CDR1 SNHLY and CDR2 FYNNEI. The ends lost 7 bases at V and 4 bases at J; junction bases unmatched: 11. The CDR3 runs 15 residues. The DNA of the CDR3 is TGTGCCAGCACCCCGGGCAGGGGGCGTACCTATGGCTACACCTTC. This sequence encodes CASTPGRGRTYGYTF. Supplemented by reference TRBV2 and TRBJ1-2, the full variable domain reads EPEVTQTPSHQVTQMGQEVILRCVPISNHLYFYWYRQILGQKVEFLVSFYNNEISEKSEIFDDQFSVERPDGSNFTLKIRSTKLEDSAMYFCASTPGRGRTYGYTFGSGTRLTVV.

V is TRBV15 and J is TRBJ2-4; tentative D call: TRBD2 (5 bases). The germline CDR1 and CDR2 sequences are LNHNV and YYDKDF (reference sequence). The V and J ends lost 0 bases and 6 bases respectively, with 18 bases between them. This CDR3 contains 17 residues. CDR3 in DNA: TGTGCCACCAGCAGAGATCGAGGGCAGATCTTTAGAAACATTCAGTACTTC. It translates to CATSRDRGQIFRNIQYF. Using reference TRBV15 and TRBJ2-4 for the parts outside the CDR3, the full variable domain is DAMVIQNPRYQVTQFGKPVTLSCSQTLNHNVMYWYQQKSSQAPKLLFHYYDKDFNNEADTPDNFQSRRPNTSFCFLDIRSPGLGDTAMYLCATSRDRGQIFRNIQYFGAGTRLSVL.

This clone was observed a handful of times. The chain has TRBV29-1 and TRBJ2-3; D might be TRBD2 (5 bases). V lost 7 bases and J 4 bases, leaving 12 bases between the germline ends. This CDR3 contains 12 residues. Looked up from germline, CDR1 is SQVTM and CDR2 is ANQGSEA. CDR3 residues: CSGGGGPDTQYF. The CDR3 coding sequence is TGCAGCGGAGGAGGCGGGCCAGATACGCAGTATTTT.

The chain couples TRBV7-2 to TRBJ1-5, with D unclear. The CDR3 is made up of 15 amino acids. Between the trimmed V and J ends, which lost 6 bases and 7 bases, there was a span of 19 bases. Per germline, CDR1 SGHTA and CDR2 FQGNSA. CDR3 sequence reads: CASRQGGGFGQPQHF. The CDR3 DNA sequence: TGTGCCAGCAGGCAAGGCGGAGGGTTCGGGCAGCCCCAGCATTTT.

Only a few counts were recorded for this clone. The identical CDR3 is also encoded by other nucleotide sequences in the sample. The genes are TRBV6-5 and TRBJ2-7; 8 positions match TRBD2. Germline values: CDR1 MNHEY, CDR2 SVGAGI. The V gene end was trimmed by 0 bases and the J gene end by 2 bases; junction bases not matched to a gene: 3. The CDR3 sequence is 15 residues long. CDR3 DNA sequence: TGTGCCAGCAGTTACTCGGCGGGAGGTACCTACGAGCAGTACTTC. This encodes CASSYSAGGTYEQYF.

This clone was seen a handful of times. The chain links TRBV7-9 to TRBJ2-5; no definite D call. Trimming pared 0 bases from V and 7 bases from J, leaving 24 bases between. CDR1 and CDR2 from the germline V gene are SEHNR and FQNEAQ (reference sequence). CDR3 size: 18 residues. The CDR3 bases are TGTGCCAGCAGCTTAGCTAAATCAGTCGGGTACCTGACCCGGACCCAGTACTTC. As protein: CASSLAKSVGYLTRTQYF. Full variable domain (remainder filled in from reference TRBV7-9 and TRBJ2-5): DTGVSQNPRHKITKRGQNVTFRCDPISEHNRLYWYRQTLGQGPEFLTYFQNEAQLEKSRLLSDRFSAERPKGSFSTLEIQRTEQGDSAMYLCASSLAKSVGYLTRTQYFGPGTRLLVL.

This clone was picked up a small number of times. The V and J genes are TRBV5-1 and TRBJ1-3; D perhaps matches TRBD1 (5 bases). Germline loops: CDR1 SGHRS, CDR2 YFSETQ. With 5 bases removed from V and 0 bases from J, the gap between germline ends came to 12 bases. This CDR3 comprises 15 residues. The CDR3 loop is CASSDGTGSGNTIYF. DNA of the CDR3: TGCGCCAGCAGTGACGGGACCGGCTCTGGAAACACCATATATTTT.

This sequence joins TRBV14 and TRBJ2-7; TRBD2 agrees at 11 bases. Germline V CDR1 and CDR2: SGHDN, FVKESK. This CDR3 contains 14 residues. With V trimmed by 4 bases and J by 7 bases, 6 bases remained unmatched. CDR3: CASSLLAGAREQYF. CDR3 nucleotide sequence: TGTGCCAGCAGCCTACTAGCGGGAGCGCGGGAGCAGTACTTC.